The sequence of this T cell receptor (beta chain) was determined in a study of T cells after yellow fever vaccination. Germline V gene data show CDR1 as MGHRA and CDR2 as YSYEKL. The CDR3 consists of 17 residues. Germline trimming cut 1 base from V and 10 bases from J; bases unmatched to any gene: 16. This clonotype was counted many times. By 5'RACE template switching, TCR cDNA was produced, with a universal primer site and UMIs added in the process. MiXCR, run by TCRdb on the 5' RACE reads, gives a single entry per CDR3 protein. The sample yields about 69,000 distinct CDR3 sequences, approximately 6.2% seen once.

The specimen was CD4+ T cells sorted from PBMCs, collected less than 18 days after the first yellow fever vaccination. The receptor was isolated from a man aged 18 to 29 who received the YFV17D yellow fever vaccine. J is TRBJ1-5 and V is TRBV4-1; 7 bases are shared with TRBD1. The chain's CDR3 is CASSQVFSGTDSGPQHF. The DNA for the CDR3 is TGCGCCAGCAGCCAAGTCTTCTCCGGGACAGACAGCGGTCCCCAGCATTTT.